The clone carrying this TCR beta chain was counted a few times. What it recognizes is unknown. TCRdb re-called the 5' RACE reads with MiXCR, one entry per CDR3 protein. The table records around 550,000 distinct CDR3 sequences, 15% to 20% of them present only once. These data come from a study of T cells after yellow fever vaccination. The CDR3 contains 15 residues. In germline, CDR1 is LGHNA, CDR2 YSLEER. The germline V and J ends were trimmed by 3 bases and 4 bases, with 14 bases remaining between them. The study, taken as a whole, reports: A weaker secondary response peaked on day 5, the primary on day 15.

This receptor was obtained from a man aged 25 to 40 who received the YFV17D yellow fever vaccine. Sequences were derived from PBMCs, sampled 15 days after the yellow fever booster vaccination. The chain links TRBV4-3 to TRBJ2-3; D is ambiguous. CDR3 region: CASSQRRGPADTQYF. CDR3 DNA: TGCGCCAGCAGCCAGAGACGAGGCCCCGCAGATACGCAGTATTTT.